Following are 4 T cell receptor beta chains from one sample sequenced in a study of fetal regulatory T cell absence and autoimmunity. Generated by immunoSEQ multiplex PCR, the TCRdb table keeps only in-frame clones and is missing some. The sample lists more than 85,000 clones, about two thirds occurring once. The sequenced material came from pancreas tissue. These receptors came from a male donor with IPEX syndrome.

The genes are TRBV18 and TRBJ2-7; D unresolved. CDR1 is KGHSH, CDR2 LQKENI, per germline. The V end was cut by 5 bases, the J end by 0 bases, with 8 bases between. The CDR3 totals 13 residues. The CDR3 here is CASSSHSSYEQYF. The CDR3 region has the DNA TGTGCCAGCTCATCGCACAGCTCCTACGAGCAGTACTTC.

This clone was counted a single time. This sequence joins TRBV19 and TRBJ1-2, with TRBD1 identical over 10 bases. There are 13 residues in the CDR3. Trimming at V came to 5 bases and at J to 8 bases, leaving 5 bases not matched to a gene. The V gene's germline CDR1 is LNHDA and CDR2 SQIVND (reference sequence). CDR3 residues: CASSVGTGEGYTF. CDR3 sequence (DNA): TGTGCCAGTAGTGTCGGGACAGGGGAAGGCTACACCTTC.

Turning to this clone: Other DNA sequences in the same sample also yield this CDR3. The chain recombines TRBV5-8 with TRBJ2-7; D is uncertain. CDR3 length: 12 residues. V lost 0 bases, J lost 3 bases, and 4 bases lay in between. Germline V gene lookup returns CDR1 SGHTS and CDR2 YDEGEE. Written as DNA, the CDR3 is TGTGCCAGCAGCTTGGGGGGCTACGAGCAGTACTTC. It is translated as CASSLGGYEQYF.

The rearrangement uses TRBV6-4 and TRBJ2-1; 11 bases align to TRBD2. With V trimmed by 6 bases and J by 4 bases, 5 bases remained unmatched. Germline values: CDR1 MRHNA, CDR2 SNTAGT. The CDR3 runs 15 residues. CDR3 DNA: TGTGCCAGCAGCAGACTAGCGGGAACTTACAATGAGCAGTTCTTC. It encodes CASSRLAGTYNEQFF.